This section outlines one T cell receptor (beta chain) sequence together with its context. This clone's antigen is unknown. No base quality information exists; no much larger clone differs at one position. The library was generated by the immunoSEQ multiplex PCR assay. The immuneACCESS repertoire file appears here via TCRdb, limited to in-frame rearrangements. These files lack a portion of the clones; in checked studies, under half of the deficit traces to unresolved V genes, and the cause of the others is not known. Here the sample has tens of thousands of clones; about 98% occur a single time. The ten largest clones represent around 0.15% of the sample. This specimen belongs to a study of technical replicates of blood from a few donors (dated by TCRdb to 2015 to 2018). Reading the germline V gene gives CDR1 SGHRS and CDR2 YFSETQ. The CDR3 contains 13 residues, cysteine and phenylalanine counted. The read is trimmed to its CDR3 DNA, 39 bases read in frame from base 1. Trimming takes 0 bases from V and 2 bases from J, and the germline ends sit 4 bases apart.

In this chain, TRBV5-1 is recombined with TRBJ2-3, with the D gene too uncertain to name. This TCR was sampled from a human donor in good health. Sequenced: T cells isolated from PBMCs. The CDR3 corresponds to CASSLDYTDTQYF. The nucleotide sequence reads TGCGCCAGCAGCTTGGACTACACAGATACGCAGTATTTT. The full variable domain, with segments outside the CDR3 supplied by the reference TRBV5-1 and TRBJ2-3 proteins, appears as KAGVTQTPRYLIKTRGQQVTLSCSPISGHRSVSWYQQTPGQGLQFLFEYFSETQRNKGNFPGRFSGRQFSNSRSEMNVSTLELGDSALYLCASSLDYTDTQYFGPGTRLTVL.